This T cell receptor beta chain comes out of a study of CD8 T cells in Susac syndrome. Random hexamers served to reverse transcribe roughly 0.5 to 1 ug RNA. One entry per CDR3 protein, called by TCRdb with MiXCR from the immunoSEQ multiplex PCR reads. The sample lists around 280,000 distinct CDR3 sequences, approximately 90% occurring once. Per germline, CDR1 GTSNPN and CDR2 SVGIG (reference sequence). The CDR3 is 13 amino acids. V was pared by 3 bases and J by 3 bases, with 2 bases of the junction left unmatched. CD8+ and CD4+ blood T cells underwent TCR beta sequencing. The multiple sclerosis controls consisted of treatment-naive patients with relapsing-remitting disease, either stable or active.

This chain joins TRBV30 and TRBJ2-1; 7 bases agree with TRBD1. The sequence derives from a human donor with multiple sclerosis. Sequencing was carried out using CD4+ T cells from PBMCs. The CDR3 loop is CAWSRDSYNEQFF. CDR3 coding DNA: TGTGCCTGGAGCCGGGACAGCTACAATGAGCAGTTCTTC.